The following is a TCR beta chain sequence with its context. It lacks a known antigen. No per-base quality is available; no much larger clone lies one base away. Other nucleotide sequences from this sample produce the same CDR3. This sample's time point label indicates: baseline before first vaccination. The vaccinee samples were drawn from two UK trials, COV001 and COV002, one of which was a single-blind randomized controlled phase 2/3 trial testing AZD1222 (ChAdOx1 nCoV-19) in healthy adults. For TCRbeta chain sequencing, PBMC samples were collected from trial participants at day 0 and at day 28 after the second dose. The CDR3 regions of human TCRbeta chains were subjected to immunosequencing. Per the source publication's procedure: Repertoire TCRs were matched against a reference library of SARS-CoV-2-specific TCRs generated with the MIRA antigen-specificity platform. Breadth was defined as the fraction of unique TCRs that were SARS-CoV-2-associated, and depth was defined as the fraction of total T cells that were SARS-CoV-2-associated. Using the MIRA data, each spike-specific TCR was assigned both to the spike region to which the TCR was reactive and to a CD4 or CD8 class. Log10-transformed breadth and depth values were compared by one-way ANOVA with Sidak's multiple comparisons tests. TCRdb's version of the immuneACCESS table is confined to in-frame rearrangements and falls short of the full clone set. An unresolved V gene accounts for under half of the shortfall where checked; the remainder is of unknown origin. Clone size and V and J calls were adopted from that table, with D and trimming inferred from the DNA. The sample records approximately 90,000 clones, approximately 89% of which are singletons. Over 2% of the sample belongs to the ten largest clones.

This entry comes from a study of T cell responses to AZD1222 COVID-19 vaccine listed by TCRdb under 2021. About the full investigation: AZD1222 recipients with second doses at about 4 weeks or about 12 weeks were pooled, because spike-specific TCR depth and breadth did not differ between schedules. A total of more than 230 trial participants underwent TCR sequencing, of whom some 210 received two doses of AZD1222 and around 25 received two doses of the MenACWY control vaccine. Trial participants were enrolled into age subgroups of 18-55, 56-69 and 70-plus years, which contained around 140, 26 and 57 TCR-sequenced participants, respectively.

Paper-wide results and their limitations: Conclusions about previously exposed vaccinees are limited, since just five to seven AZD1222 recipients were seropositive for SARS-CoV-2 at baseline. After two AZD1222 doses, spike-specific TCR breadth and depth were significantly higher than at day 0 and than in MenACWY recipients. Epitopes outside the regions mutated in the B.1.351 and B.1.1.7 variants were reportedly recognized by nearly half of the unique spike-specific TCRs. Most participants were white British and females outnumbered males, and the authors suggested that clonal diversity may have been underestimated. The whole spike protein was spanned by vaccine-associated CD4 TCRs, and dominant responses were seen in regions 160-218 and 743-854. In the small 56-69-year group, the increase in depth fell short of significance, most likely because of low power. Because no day 14 peak-response samples were available, the repertoires could be characterized only after the peak T cell response.

In the germline V gene, CDR1 corresponds to KGHDR and CDR2 to SFDVKD. The CDR3 runs 14 residues from the cysteine to the phenylalanine. The only DNA kept is the CDR3, 42 bases in frame from the first base. Trimmed from V: 7 bases; trimmed from J: 4 bases; junction bases lacking a gene match: 3. The sequence came from an adult in good health. The chain couples TRBV24-1 to TRBJ2-2; the junction holds 9 bases that match TRBD1. The sequencing used peripheral blood, collected on day 0 of AZD1222 vaccination. The CDR3 corresponds to CATRGQGATGELFF. The DNA sequence reads TGTGCCACCAGGGGACAGGGTGCCACCGGGGAGCTGTTTTTT.